One and the same sample provided the 27 T cell receptor beta chains below, sequenced in a study of blood T cell repertoires in COVID-19. TCRdb's table, derived via immunoSEQ multiplex PCR, lists solely in-frame clones and lacks some. The sample gives about 280,000 clones, about 85% of which show up once; 2% to 3% is in the top ten. The sequencing sample was made of PBMCs or T cells enriched from blood (not recorded which). The source is a woman aged 45-65 years who had recovered from COVID-19.

This sequence joins TRBV6-4 and TRBJ1-2; tentative D call: TRBD1 (5 bases). The germline V gene encodes CDR1 MRHNA and CDR2 SNTAGT. CDR3 length equals 15 residues. Trimming took 2 bases from V and 8 from J, leaving 18 bases between them. The CDR3 loop is CASSDRIGGNSGYTF. The CDR3 coding sequence is TGTGCCAGCAGTGACAGAATCGGGGGTAACAGCGGCTACACCTTC.

The chain links TRBV27 to TRBJ2-7, with 12 positions matching TRBD1. Trimming took 7 bases from V and 3 from J; bases not matched to a gene: 7. Germline V gives CDR1 MNHEY, CDR2 SMNVEV (reference sequence). There are 15 residues in the CDR3. The CDR3 DNA sequence: TGTGCCAGCATGAAAGGGACAGGGGGCCGCTACGAGCAGTACTTC. Its translation: CASMKGTGGRYEQYF.

This chain uses TRBV24-1 with TRBJ2-1, with unresolved D. Between the trimmed V and J ends, which lost 7 bases and 4 bases, there was a span of 7 bases. The length of the CDR3 is 12 residues. CDR1 is KGHDR, CDR2 SFDVKD, per germline. This CDR3 is CATSNEYNEQFF. The CDR3 nucleotides are TGTGCCACCAGCAACGAGTACAATGAGCAGTTCTTC.

The rearrangement joins TRBV15 to TRBJ2-7; D might be TRBD1 (6 bases). CDR1 LNHNV and CDR2 YYDKDF come from the germline V gene (reference sequence). The CDR3 covers 15 residues. V was trimmed by 0 bases and J by 4 bases, leaving 13 bases between them. The CDR3: CATSREAQGVYEQYF. The CDR3 coding sequence is TGTGCCACCAGCAGAGAAGCACAGGGCGTATACGAGCAGTACTTC.

This sequence joins TRBV29-1 and TRBJ1-1, with TRBD1 as a possible D gene (6 bases). Germline lookup yields CDR1 SQVTM and CDR2 ANQGSEA. The CDR3 contains 12 residues. Trimming took 7 bases from V and 1 from J, leaving 10 bases between them. CDR3 sequence (DNA): TGCAGCGCCGCGGACAGGAACACTGAAGCTTTCTTT. Protein: CSAADRNTEAFF.

V and J are TRBV18 and TRBJ2-7; TRBD1 matches 8 bases. Germline V lookup: CDR1 KGHSH, CDR2 LQKENI. The CDR3 has 13 residues. Losses at the gene ends were 6 bases for V and 7 bases for J; bases not matched to a gene: 8. The CDR3 protein is CASSRDRSGEQYF. CDR3 nucleotides: TGTGCCAGCTCCCGGGACAGGTCGGGGGAGCAGTACTTC.

This chain connects TRBV4-2 to TRBJ2-5; 8 bases match TRBD1. The junction had 7 bases not matched to a gene; V was cut back by 5 bases and J by 5 bases. Germline CDR1 and CDR2: LGHNA and YNFKEQ. CDR3 length: 14 amino acids. The CDR3 nucleotides read TGTGCCAGCAGCACCGGACAGGGTGGCGAGACCCAGTACTTC. The encoded protein is CASSTGQGGETQYF.

This clone was detected a few times. V and J are TRBV5-1 and TRBJ2-1; the match to TRBD2 covers 10 bases. Germline V lookup: CDR1 SGHRS, CDR2 YFSETQ. CDR3 length: 14 residues. The V gene end was trimmed by 1 base and the J gene end by 6 bases; junction bases not matched to a gene: 1. CDR3 loop: CASSLPSGSNEQFF. In DNA form, the CDR3 reads TGCGCCAGCAGCTTGCCTAGCGGGAGCAATGAGCAGTTCTTC. The full variable domain, in which reference TRBV5-1 and TRBJ2-1 provide the parts outside the CDR3, is KAGVTQTPRYLIKTRGQQVTLSCSPISGHRSVSWYQQTPGQGLQFLFEYFSETQRNKGNFPGRFSGRQFSNSRSEMNVSTLELGDSALYLCASSLPSGSNEQFFGPGTRLTVL.

The rearrangement links TRBV5-1 to TRBJ1-1; TRBD1 aligns across 9 bases. The CDR3 extends over 16 amino acids. Per germline, CDR1 SGHRS and CDR2 YFSETQ. V shed 3 bases, J shed 5 bases, and the junction held 11 bases outside the gene matches. CDR3 coding DNA: TGCGCCAGCAGCTCGGTTAACAGGGGGCTGGGAACTGAAGCTTTCTTT. This gives the protein CASSSVNRGLGTEAFF.

The chain combines TRBV29-1 with TRBJ1-2; TRBD1 matches 7 bases. V trimming: 7 bases; J trimming: 3 bases; junction bases outside the gene matches: 2. There are 11 residues in the CDR3. Per germline, CDR1 SQVTM and CDR2 ANQGSEA. The CDR3: CSAGGDYGYTF. CDR3 bases: TGCAGCGCAGGGGGTGACTATGGCTACACCTTC.

V and J are TRBV13 and TRBJ1-4; possibly TRBD1 for D (5 bases). This CDR3 contains 16 residues. Trimming removed 4 bases at V and 5 bases at J, with 17 bases between. Germline V CDR1 and CDR2: PRHDT, FYEKMQ (reference sequence). CDR3 residues: CASSSSFGTANEKLFF. In nucleotides, the CDR3 is TGTGCCAGCAGCTCTTCATTTGGGACTGCAAATGAAAAACTGTTTTTT.

This chain uses TRBV5-4 with TRBJ2-1; 11 bases map to TRBD1. The germline CDR1 and CDR2 sequences are SGHNT and YYREEE (reference sequence). Trimming at V came to 4 bases and at J to 5 bases, leaving 5 bases not matched to a gene. The CDR3 loop spans 15 amino acids. CDR3 DNA: TGTGCCAGCAGCCGGGGACAGGGGGGGGACAATGAGCAGTTCTTC. This codes for CASSRGQGGDNEQFF.

The chain couples TRBV27 to TRBJ2-2; D may be TRBD1 (6 bases). The V gene lost 3 bases and the J gene lost 4 bases, with 12 bases spanning the gap. The CDR3 spans 15 residues. Germline V gives CDR1 MNHEY, CDR2 SMNVEV (reference sequence). The CDR3 DNA follows: TGTGCCAGCAGTTTTCAGGGGCCGGGCACCGGGGAGCTGTTTTTT. Protein sequence: CASSFQGPGTGELFF.

The chain joins TRBV28 to TRBJ1-3, with 9 bases matching TRBD1. Germline V gene data show CDR1 as MDHEN and CDR2 as SYDVKM. Trimming removed 5 bases from V and 5 bases from J; junction bases left unmatched: 7. This CDR3 is built from 15 residues. The CDR3 loop is CASSPGTGSRNTIYF. The CDR3 DNA follows: TGTGCCAGCAGTCCGGGGACAGGGTCGAGAAACACCATATATTTT.

The chain uses TRBV6-5 and TRBJ1-2; TRBD1 is a possible D gene (6 bases). This CDR3 has 13 amino acids. CDR1 MNHEY and CDR2 SVGAGI come from the germline V gene. The V and J ends lost 3 bases and 6 bases respectively, with 11 bases between them. In nucleotides, the CDR3 is TGTGCCAGCAGTTATCCAGGGGCGGATGGCTACACCTTC. Its protein is CASSYPGADGYTF.

The V and J genes are TRBV11-1 and TRBJ2-5; 9 bases agree with TRBD2. The CDR3 runs to 15 residues. The V gene end was trimmed by 5 bases and the J gene end by 0 bases; junction bases not matched to a gene: 4. The germline gives CDR1 SGHAT, CDR2 FQDESV (reference sequence). The CDR3, as DNA: TGTGCCAGCAGCCGCGGGGGGGCCGACCAAGAGACCCAGTACTTC. It specifies CASSRGGADQETQYF. The full variable domain, rest sourced from reference TRBV11-1 and TRBJ2-5, is EAEVAQSPRYKITEKSQAVAFWCDPISGHATLYWYRQILGQGPELLVQFQDESVVDDSQLPKDRFSAERLKGVDSTLKIQPAELGDSAMYLCASSRGGADQETQYFGPGTRLLVL.

The J gene is TRBJ2-7, the V gene TRBV9; D unclear. This CDR3 is built from 14 residues. Per germline, CDR1 SGDLS and CDR2 YYNGEE. Trimming removed 4 bases from V and 6 bases from J, with 17 bases in between. The CDR3 DNA follows: TGTGCCAGCAGCACCTACGGTTACTCTGGCGAGCAGTACTTC. This translates into CASSTYGYSGEQYF.

CDR3 residues: CASSRRGGINTGELFF. The DNA of the CDR3 is TGTGCCAGCAGCCGCCGGGGAGGCATCAACACCGGGGAGCTGTTTTTT. The chain uses TRBV7-9 and TRBJ2-2, with a weak D call TRBD2 (6 bases). CDR3 length: 16 residues. The V end was cut by 5 bases, the J end by 2 bases, with 15 bases between. Germline V gene lookup returns CDR1 SEHNR and CDR2 FQNEAQ (reference sequence).

This clone was seen just once. V usage is TRBV24-1 and J usage is TRBJ2-7; 8 bases agree with TRBD1. Germline V lookup: CDR1 KGHDR, CDR2 SFDVKD. With V trimmed by 6 bases and J by 0 bases, 3 bases remained unmatched. The CDR3 has 14 residues. The CDR3 here is CATSMGQASYEQYF. The CDR3 DNA reads as TGTGCCACCAGTATGGGACAGGCCTCCTACGAGCAGTACTTC.

The rearrangement links TRBV28 to TRBJ2-3, with a weak D call TRBD2 (5 bases). Trimming stripped 7 bases from V and 1 base from J, with 18 bases between. CDR1 is MDHEN, CDR2 SYDVKM, per germline. This CDR3 spans 16 amino acids. The CDR3 sequence: CASNMKASGGTDTQYF. DNA for the CDR3: TGTGCCAGCAACATGAAAGCCAGCGGTGGCACAGATACGCAGTATTTT.

The J gene is TRBJ2-7, the V gene TRBV18, with D possibly matching TRBD2 (7 bases). Trimming shortened V by 1 base and J by 1 base, and 14 bases separated the two germline ends. Germline CDR1 KGHSH, CDR2 LQKENI. The CDR3 has 16 amino acids. In DNA form, the CDR3 reads TGTGCCAGCTCACCACGGTCACAGGGAGGGTCCTACGAGCAGTACTTC. Translating gives CASSPRSQGGSYEQYF.

V is TRBV4-2 and J is TRBJ1-2, with D unresolved. This CDR3 spans 16 amino acids. Germline V lookup: CDR1 LGHNA, CDR2 YNFKEQ. Trimming took off 2 bases at V and 8 bases at J, with 21 bases between the two ends. The CDR3: CASSQLGIDRAGGYTF. The CDR3 nucleotides are TGTGCCAGCAGCCAACTTGGGATAGACCGGGCGGGAGGCTACACCTTC.

The chain links TRBV28 to TRBJ2-7, with TRBD2 matching 7 bases. The trim removed 2 bases at V and 2 bases at J, leaving 6 bases unmatched. CDR1 MDHEN and CDR2 SYDVKM come from the germline V gene. The CDR3 is 15 amino acids. Here the CDR3 reads CASSLHGAGAYEQYF. The CDR3 DNA is TGTGCCAGCAGTTTACACGGGGCGGGGGCCTACGAGCAGTACTTC. Full variable domain (remainder filled in from reference TRBV28 and TRBJ2-7): DVKVTQSSRYLVKRTGEKVFLECVQDMDHENMFWYRQDPGLGLRLIYFSYDVKMKEKGDIPEGYSVSREKKERFSLILESASTNQTSMYLCASSLHGAGAYEQYFGPGTRLTVT.

The chain joins TRBV6-5 to TRBJ1-5; 7 bases are a match to TRBD1. The CDR3 contains 14 residues. V shed 4 bases, J shed 1 base, and the junction held 1 base outside the gene matches. CDR1 and CDR2 (germline): MNHEY, SVGAGI. This CDR3 is CASSWDRSNQPQHF. CDR3 DNA: TGTGCCAGCAGTTGGGACAGAAGCAATCAGCCCCAGCATTTT.

This clone was recorded a few times. The chain has TRBV6-6 and TRBJ2-3; 8 bases are shared with TRBD1. Germline trimming cut 5 bases from V and 0 bases from J; bases unmatched to any gene: 16. The germline V gene has CDR1 MNHNY and CDR2 SVGAGI (reference sequence). The CDR3 is made up of 19 amino acids. CDR3 region: CASSQIPQDRDTSTDTQYF. The CDR3 bases are TGTGCCAGCAGTCAAATCCCGCAGGACAGGGACACTAGCACAGATACGCAGTATTTT.

The chain joins TRBV28 to TRBJ2-3; 15 bases fit TRBD2. The CDR3 length is 16 residues. In germline, CDR1 is MDHEN, CDR2 SYDVKM. Trimming removed 5 bases from V and 6 bases from J; junction bases left unmatched: 6. The CDR3 DNA is TGTGCCAGCAGTCACGGACTAGCGGGGGGGCCGGATACGCAGTATTTT. Translation gives CASSHGLAGGPDTQYF.

V gene TRBV5-4 combines with J gene TRBJ2-4, with 8 positions matching TRBD1. The V and J ends lost 3 bases and 12 bases, in that order; junction bases with no gene match: 11. The CDR3 is made up of 14 amino acids. Per germline, CDR1 SGHNT and CDR2 YYREEE (reference sequence). CDR3 nucleotide sequence: TGTGCCAGCAGCTCCATGACAGGGGAAAGCGGTCAGTACTTC. Protein product: CASSSMTGESGQYF.